These 10 T cell receptor beta chains were all obtained from the same sample, sequenced in a study of T cell changes during pregnancy in multiple sclerosis. Produced via immunoSEQ multiplex PCR; TCRdb's table is partial and in-frame only. The top ten hold roughly an eighth of the sample, which has about 27,000 clones, approximately 86% seen once. The source was CD8+ T cells from peripheral blood mononuclear cells, collected in the first trimester of pregnancy. The receptors originated from a female donor in good health, enrolled as a control in a pregnancy study.

This clone occurred once. The V gene is TRBV5-1, the J gene TRBJ2-1; D unclear. The CDR3 contains 13 residues. Germline values: CDR1 SGHRS, CDR2 YFSETQ. With 3 bases removed from V and 0 bases from J, the gap between germline ends came to 4 bases. CDR3 sequence (DNA): TGCGCCAGCAGCTCGAGCTCCTACAATGAGCAGTTCTTC. Protein: CASSSSSYNEQFF. Drawing the rest from reference TRBV5-1 and TRBJ2-1, the complete variable domain is KAGVTQTPRYLIKTRGQQVTLSCSPISGHRSVSWYQQTPGQGLQFLFEYFSETQRNKGNFPGRFSGRQFSNSRSEMNVSTLELGDSALYLCASSSSSYNEQFFGPGTRLTVL.

This clone was seen only once. This chain uses TRBV4-2 with TRBJ1-3; D unresolved. The ends were cut back, 0 bases at V and 0 bases at J, with 9 bases in the middle. CDR3 size: 16 residues. Germline CDR1 reads LGHNA; CDR2 reads YNFKEQ. Here the CDR3 DNA reads TGTGCCAGCAGCCAAGATCGGAGCTACTCTGGAAACACCATATATTTT. Protein: CASSQDRSYSGNTIYF.

This chain connects TRBV11-2 to TRBJ2-7; TRBD1 aligns across 8 bases. The CDR3 has 18 residues. Germline-derived CDR1 and CDR2 are SGHAT and FQNNGV. Trimming at V came to 1 base and at J to 1 base, leaving 12 bases not matched to a gene. The CDR3 loop is CASSLALHRTGFSYEQYF. CDR3 sequence (DNA): TGTGCCAGCAGCTTAGCGTTACACCGGACAGGGTTTTCCTACGAGCAGTACTTC.

The J gene is TRBJ2-7, the V gene TRBV6-5, with 9 positions matching TRBD1. CDR1 is MNHEY and CDR2 is SVGAGI in the germline V gene. The CDR3 is 14 amino acids. Unmatched junction bases numbered 5, after V lost 2 bases and J lost 6 bases. The CDR3 DNA sequence: TGTGCCAGCAGTTACGGGGGACAGGGCGGCGAGCAGTACTTC. Translating gives CASSYGGQGGEQYF.

J is TRBJ2-7 and V is TRBV19, with 11 positions matching TRBD2. CDR3 length equals 15 residues. V lost 1 base to trimming and J lost 2 bases; unmatched junction nucleotides: 1. The germline CDR1 and CDR2 sequences are LNHDA and SQIVND (reference sequence). The CDR3 loop is CASSIGLAGTYEQYF. The CDR3 DNA reads TGTGCCAGTAGTATAGGACTAGCGGGAACCTACGAGCAGTACTTC.

The chain uses TRBV28 and TRBJ1-5, with D tentatively TRBD1 (5 bases). The germline gives CDR1 MDHEN, CDR2 SYDVKM. V was cut by 5 bases and J by 4 bases, with 15 bases left in between. This CDR3 is 15 amino acids long. The CDR3 here is CASSLRDAGNQPQHF. CDR3 coding DNA: TGTGCCAGCAGTCTGCGGGACGCGGGGAATCAGCCCCAGCATTTT.

The V and J genes are TRBV27 and TRBJ2-7; D is uncertain. This CDR3 is built from 15 residues. Between the trimmed V and J ends, which lost 6 bases and 0 bases, there was a span of 15 bases. Germline CDR1 and CDR2: MNHEY and SMNVEV (reference sequence). CDR3 coding DNA: TGTGCCAGCAGCTATTCCCCCCGGAGCTCCTACGAGCAGTACTTC. It translates to CASSYSPRSSYEQYF.

This sequence joins TRBV6-4 and TRBJ2-7; the D is unclear. Trimming stripped 5 bases from V and 1 base from J, with 6 bases between. There are 12 residues in the CDR3. Germline V CDR1 and CDR2: MRHNA, SNTAGT. The CDR3 here is CASSSPSYEQYF. CDR3 sequence (DNA): TGTGCCAGCAGTTCCCCTTCCTACGAGCAGTACTTC.

This rearrangement joins TRBV9 to TRBJ2-1, with D unclear. The germline V gene has CDR1 SGDLS and CDR2 YYNGEE. The germline V and J ends were trimmed by 3 bases and 3 bases, with 13 bases remaining between them. The CDR3 loop spans 15 amino acids. The CDR3 bases are TGTGCCAGCAGCGAGGAAGGCGGAGACTACAATGAGCAGTTCTTC. This encodes CASSEEGGDYNEQFF.

The chain recombines TRBV4-2 with TRBJ2-5, with 9 bases that match TRBD2. The CDR3 is 15 residues long. Germline trimming cut 0 bases from V and 1 base from J; bases unmatched to any gene: 0. Looked up from germline, CDR1 is LGHNA and CDR2 is YNFKEQ. CDR3: CASSQERGGQETQYF. The CDR3 DNA sequence: TGTGCCAGCAGCCAAGAGCGGGGGGGCCAAGAGACCCAGTACTTC.